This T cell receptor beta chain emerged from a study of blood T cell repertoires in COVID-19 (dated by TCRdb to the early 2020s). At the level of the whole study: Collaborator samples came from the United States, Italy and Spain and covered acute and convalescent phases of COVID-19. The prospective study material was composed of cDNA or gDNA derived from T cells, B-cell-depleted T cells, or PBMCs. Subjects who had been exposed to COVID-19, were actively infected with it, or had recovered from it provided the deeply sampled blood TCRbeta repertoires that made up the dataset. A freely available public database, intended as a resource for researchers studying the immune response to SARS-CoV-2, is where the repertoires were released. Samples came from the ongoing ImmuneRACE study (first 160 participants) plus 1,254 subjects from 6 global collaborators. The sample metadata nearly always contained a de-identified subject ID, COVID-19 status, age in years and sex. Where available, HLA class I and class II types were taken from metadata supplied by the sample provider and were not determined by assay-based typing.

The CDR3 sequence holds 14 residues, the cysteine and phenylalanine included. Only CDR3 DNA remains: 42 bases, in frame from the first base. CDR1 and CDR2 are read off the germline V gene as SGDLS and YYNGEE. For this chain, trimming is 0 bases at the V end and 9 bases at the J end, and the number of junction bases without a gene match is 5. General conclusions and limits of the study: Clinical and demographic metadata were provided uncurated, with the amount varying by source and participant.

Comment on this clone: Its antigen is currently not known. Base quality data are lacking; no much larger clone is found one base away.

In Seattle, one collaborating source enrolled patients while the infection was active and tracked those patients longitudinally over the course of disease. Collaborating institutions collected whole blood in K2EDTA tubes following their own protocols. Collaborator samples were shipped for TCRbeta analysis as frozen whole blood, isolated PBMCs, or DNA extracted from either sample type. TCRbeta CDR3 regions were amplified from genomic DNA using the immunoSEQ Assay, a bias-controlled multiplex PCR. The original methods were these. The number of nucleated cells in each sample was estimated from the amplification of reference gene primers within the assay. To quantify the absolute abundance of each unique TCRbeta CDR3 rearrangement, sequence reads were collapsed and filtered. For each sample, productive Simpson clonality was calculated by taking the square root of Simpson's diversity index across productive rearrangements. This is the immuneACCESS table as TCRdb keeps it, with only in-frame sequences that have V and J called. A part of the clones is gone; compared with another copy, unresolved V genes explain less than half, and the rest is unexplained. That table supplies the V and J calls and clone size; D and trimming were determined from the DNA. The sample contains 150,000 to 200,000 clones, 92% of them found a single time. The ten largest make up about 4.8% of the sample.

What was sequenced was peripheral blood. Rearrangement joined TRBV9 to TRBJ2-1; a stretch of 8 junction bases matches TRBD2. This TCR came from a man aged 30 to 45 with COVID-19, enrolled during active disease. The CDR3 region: CASSVESRGGEQFF. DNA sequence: TGTGCCAGCAGCGTAGAGAGCCGGGGGGGTGAGCAGTTCTTC.